This TCR beta chain came from a study of blood T cell repertoires in COVID-19. The repertoire was sequenced with immunoSEQ multiplex PCR; TCRdb's copy has only in-frame clones and lacks some. The table lists some 200,000 clones, about 84% of them singletons, with 6.5% to 8.5% in the top ten. The V end was cut by 6 bases, the J end by 8 bases, with 19 bases between. CDR3 length equals 15 residues. Germline V lookup: CDR1 LGHDT, CDR2 YNNKEL (reference sequence). Sequencing was done on a sample of PBMCs or T cells enriched from blood (not recorded which). The V call is TRBV3-1 (or the pseudogene TRBV3-2), the J call TRBJ1-4, with D possibly being TRBD1 (6 bases). This clonotype originated in a woman aged 40-49 years with acute COVID-19. Here the CDR3 reads CASSLIGGRDEKLFF. In DNA, the CDR3 is TGTGCCAGCAGTCTTATAGGGGGTAGGGACGAAAAACTGTTTTTT.